The clone carrying this TCR beta chain was seen once. No antigen is known for it. CDR1 and CDR2 from the germline V gene are DFQATT and SNEGSKA (reference sequence). V lost 0 bases, J lost 5 bases, and 17 bases lay in between. The CDR3 extends over 16 amino acids. The data derive from a study of post-analysis software for immune sequencing data. Background on the study: Relapsing-remitting, secondary progressive and progressive-relapsing forms of multiple sclerosis all featured among disease courses. The study's findings and limits: Controls showed significantly higher normalized Chao1 diversity than did multiple sclerosis patients. TRBV segments more frequent in patients than in controls numbered several and included TRBV5-6, TRBV5-1 and TRBV20-1.

TCR beta cDNA libraries had unique molecular identifiers. The source material, about 0.9 to 10 million T cells, gave rise to about 460,000 cDNA molecules. One entry per CDR3 protein, called by TCRdb with MiXCR from the PCR reads. This sample yields 700,000 to 800,000 distinct CDR3 sequences, of which about 32% are seen a single time; around 0.56% belongs to the top ten. Material for sequencing was blood. The clonotype originates from a girl aged 5-17 years with multiple sclerosis. This chain joins TRBV20-1 and TRBJ2-1; D possibly uses TRBD1 or TRBD2 (5 bases each). In nucleotides, the CDR3 is TGCAGTGCTAGAGAGGTAGGAGCGGTGGGGGACAATGAGCAGTTCTTC. This sequence encodes CSAREVGAVGDNEQFF.